This TCR beta chain was identified during a study of blood T cell repertoires in COVID-19. Study-wide context: The origin of the acute and convalescent COVID-19 samples was the United States, Italy and Spain. In each case, the material was cDNA or gDNA derived from T cells, B-cell-depleted T cells, or PBMCs.

V shed 0 bases and J shed 0 bases, with 12 bases lying between them. Germline lookup yields CDR1 MNHEY and CDR2 SVGEGT. The CDR3 contains 17 residues. In Seattle, patients joined the study during active infection and were tracked longitudinally. Per the original methods: Amplification with reference gene primers provided the estimates of nucleated cell counts. The protocol was immunoSEQ multiplex PCR, while the TCRdb copy is restricted to in-frame clones and leaves out a portion. The V and J calls and clone size are taken from that table; D and trimming were inferred from the DNA. The sample includes fewer than 200,000 clones, more than 80% of them seen just once. This clone was seen a handful of times.

This TCR came from a woman of 80 years or more with COVID-19, enrolled during active disease. Sequenced material: peripheral blood. The chain combines TRBV6-2 or TRBV6-3 with TRBJ1-5; D remains ambiguous. The CDR3 sequence is CASSYSHPKYSNQPQHF. The CDR3 DNA is TGTGCCAGCAGTTACTCGCATCCTAAGTATAGCAATCAGCCCCAGCATTTT.